The sequence of this TCR beta chain was determined in a study of T-cell reconstitution after alpha-beta-depleted transplantation in children. Study-wide results and caveats: After transplant, high TCRbeta diversity at day 60 in some patients arose from surviving recipient T cells and thymic progenitors. The authors attributed T-cell counts and diversity one year after transplant mostly to newly produced T cells. Several hundred expanded graft clones reportedly supplied alpha-beta T cells about two months after transplant.

Germline V gene data show CDR1 as DFQATT and CDR2 as SNEGSKA (reference sequence). The CDR3 length is 15 residues. Unique molecular identifiers were built into the TCRbeta library. From the PCR reads, TCRdb called clonotypes with MiXCR, one entry per CDR3 protein. The data hold almost 500,000 distinct CDR3 sequences, with roughly 10% observed a single time. Of note for this clonotype: Its target is not known. This may arise from a read error, as a much more abundant clone is one base away.

The chain is built from TRBV20-1 and TRBJ2-1; 8 bases are a match to TRBD2. Specimen: PBMCs, collected before TCRalphabeta/CD19-depleted stem cell transplant. The receptor was isolated from a child aged 2 to 15 with inherited bone marrow failure, due to receive a stem cell transplant. CDR3 bases: TGCAGTGCTAGAGATCCCCTAGCGGGCTACAATGGGCAGTTCTTC. Translation: CSARDPLAGYNGQFF.